This TCR beta chain was documented in a study of cytomegalovirus exposure and HLA in healthy donors. Study conclusions and caveats: A few chains tied to CMV proved CMV antigen-specific in vitro.

A note on this clone: Its target is unknown.

Both 60 Vbeta primers and 13 Jbeta primers went into the PCR. The repertoire was sequenced with immunoSEQ multiplex PCR; TCRdb's copy has only in-frame clones and lacks some. The sample includes 80,000 to 100,000 clones, roughly three quarters of them seen just once. Looked up from germline, CDR1 is SGHVS and CDR2 is FQNEAQ. With 5 bases clipped from V and 1 base from J, the junction kept 3 bases outside the gene matches. The length of the CDR3 is 15 residues. The sequencing input was PBMCs. The V and J genes are TRBV7-8 and TRBJ2-2, with TRBD1 matching 8 bases. This clonotype was obtained from a man in his forties in good health and CMV-seronegative. The CDR3 DNA reads as TGTGCCAGCAGCCCCACAGGGGGGAACACCGGGGAGCTGTTTTTT. Its protein product is CASSPTGGNTGELFF.